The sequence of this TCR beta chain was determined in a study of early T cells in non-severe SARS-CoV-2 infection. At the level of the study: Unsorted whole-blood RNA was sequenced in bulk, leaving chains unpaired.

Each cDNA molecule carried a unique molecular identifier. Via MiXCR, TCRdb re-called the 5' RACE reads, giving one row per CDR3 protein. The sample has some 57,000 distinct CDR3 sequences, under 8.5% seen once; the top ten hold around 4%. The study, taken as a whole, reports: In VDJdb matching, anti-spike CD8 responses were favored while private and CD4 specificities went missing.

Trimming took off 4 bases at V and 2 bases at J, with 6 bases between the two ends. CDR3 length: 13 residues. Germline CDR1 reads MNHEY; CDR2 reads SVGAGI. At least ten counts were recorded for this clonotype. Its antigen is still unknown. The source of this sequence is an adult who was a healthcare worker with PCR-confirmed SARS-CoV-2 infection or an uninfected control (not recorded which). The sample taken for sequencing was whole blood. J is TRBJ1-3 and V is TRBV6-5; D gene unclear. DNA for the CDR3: TGTGCCAGCAGTTGGGGAACTGGAAACACCATATATTTT. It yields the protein CASSWGTGNTIYF.